This entry lists 7 T cell receptor beta chains sequenced from one sample in a study of T-cell reconstitution after alpha-beta-depleted transplantation in children. It was with unique molecular identifiers that the TCRbeta library was prepared. Each CDR3 protein gets one entry after TCRdb re-called the PCR reads with MiXCR. The repertoire holds approximately 800,000 distinct CDR3 sequences, with 16% as singletons. Sequenced material: PBMCs, mostly from graft donor cells, taken 360 days after TCRalphabeta/CD19-depleted stem cell transplant. Every receptor here comes from a male patient between 10 and 17 years old who had a stem cell transplant for acute lymphoblastic leukemia, so the T cells may come from the graft donor.

J is TRBJ2-7 and V is TRBV7-8, with D tentatively TRBD1 or TRBD2 (5 bases each). This CDR3 is 15 amino acids long. Germline V lookup: CDR1 SGHVS, CDR2 FQNEAQ. V was cut by 8 bases and J by 2 bases, with 19 bases left in between. The CDR3 nucleotides are TGTGCCAGCCGAGGAGGTGGGGCAGGGCCCTACGAGCAGTACTTC. It codes for CASRGGGAGPYEQYF. The variable domain in full, with the rest retrieved from reference TRBV7-8 and TRBJ2-7, is GAGVSQSPRYKVAKRGQDVALRCDPISGHVSLFWYQQALGQGPEFLTYFQNEAQLDKSGLPSDRFFAERPEGSVSTLKIQRTQQEDSAVYLCASRGGGAGPYEQYFGPGTRLTVT.

A few counts support this clonotype. The chain recombines TRBV5-1 with TRBJ2-7, with unresolved D. CDR3 length: 14 amino acids. The V gene lost 0 bases and the J gene lost 2 bases, with 9 bases spanning the gap. CDR1 is SGHRS and CDR2 is YFSETQ in the germline V gene. The CDR3 nucleotides read TGCGCCAGCAGCTTGGAGGCTAGTCCCTACGAGCAGTACTTC. Translation gives CASSLEASPYEQYF.

The rearrangement joins TRBV10-3 to TRBJ2-7; D may be TRBD1 (5 bases). V was trimmed by 5 bases and J by 7 bases, leaving 15 bases between them. The CDR3 has 13 amino acids. CDR1 and CDR2 (germline): ENHRY, SYGVKD. The DNA of the CDR3 is TGTGCCATCAGTCCCAGGGATATGAGAGAGCAGTACTTC. It translates to CAISPRDMREQYF.

The chain couples TRBV7-3 to TRBJ2-1; D may correspond to TRBD1 or TRBD2 (5 bases each). CDR1 is SGHTA, CDR2 FQGTGA, per germline. This CDR3 region has 14 residues. The V end was cut by 1 base, the J end by 10 bases, with 14 bases between. The CDR3 DNA reads as TGTGCCAGCAGCTTAAGGGACGCAGGCAACGAGCAGTTCTTC. As protein: CASSLRDAGNEQFF.

V is TRBV6-5 and J is TRBJ2-2, with 8 nucleotides matching TRBD1. The CDR3 runs to 16 residues. Germline V gene sequence: CDR1 MNHEY, CDR2 SVGAGI. After removal of 5 bases from V and 1 base from J, the junction contained 6 bases not matched to a gene. The CDR3: CASSHTGTGNTGELFF. CDR3 nucleotides: TGTGCCAGCAGTCACACCGGGACAGGGAACACCGGGGAGCTGTTTTTT.

This clonotype has just a few counts. The chain's CDR3 is CASSLGAASGDTQYF. The CDR3 region has the DNA TGTGCCAGCAGCTTAGGGGCCGCCTCCGGGGATACGCAGTATTTT. This chain connects TRBV7-8 to TRBJ2-3; unclear D gene. This CDR3 contains 15 residues. Between the trimmed V and J ends, which lost 1 base and 6 bases, there was a span of 14 bases. Germline-derived CDR1 and CDR2 are SGHVS and FQNEAQ. Full variable domain (remainder filled in from reference TRBV7-8 and TRBJ2-3): GAGVSQSPRYKVAKRGQDVALRCDPISGHVSLFWYQQALGQGPEFLTYFQNEAQLDKSGLPSDRFFAERPEGSVSTLKIQRTQQEDSAVYLCASSLGAASGDTQYFGPGTRLTVL.

This clonotype has a handful of counts. The chain is built from TRBV10-2 and TRBJ2-1; TRBD2 might be the D (6 bases). Germline CDR1 WSHSY, CDR2 SAAADI. This CDR3 has 14 amino acids. Trimming cost V 9 bases and J 7 bases, with 19 bases left between them. The DNA of the CDR3 is TGCGCCAGTACTGGCAGGGCTAGCGTTAATGAGCAGTTCTTC. Its protein product is CASTGRASVNEQFF.